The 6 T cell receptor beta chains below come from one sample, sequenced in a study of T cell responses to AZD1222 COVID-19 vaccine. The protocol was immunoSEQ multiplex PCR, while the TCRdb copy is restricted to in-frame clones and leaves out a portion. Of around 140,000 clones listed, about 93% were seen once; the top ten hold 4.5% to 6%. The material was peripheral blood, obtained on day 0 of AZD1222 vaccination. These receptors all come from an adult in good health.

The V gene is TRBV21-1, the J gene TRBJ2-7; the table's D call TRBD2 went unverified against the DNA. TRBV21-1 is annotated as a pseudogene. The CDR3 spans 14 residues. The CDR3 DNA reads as TGTGCCAGCAGCCTGCGGGAACAAATGGCCGAGCAGTACTTC. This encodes CASSLREQMAEQYF.

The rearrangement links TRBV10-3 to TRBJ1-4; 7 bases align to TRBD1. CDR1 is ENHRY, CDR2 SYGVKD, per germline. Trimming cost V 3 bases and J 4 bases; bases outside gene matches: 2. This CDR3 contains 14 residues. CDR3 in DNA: TGTGCCATCAGTGAAGGGACAGATAATGAAAAACTGTTTTTT. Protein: CAISEGTDNEKLFF.

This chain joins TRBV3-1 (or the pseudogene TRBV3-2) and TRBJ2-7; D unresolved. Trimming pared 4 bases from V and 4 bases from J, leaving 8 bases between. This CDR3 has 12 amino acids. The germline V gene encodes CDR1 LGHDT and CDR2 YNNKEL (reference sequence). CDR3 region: CASSPTSYEQYF. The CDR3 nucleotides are TGTGCCAGCAGCCCGACAAGTTACGAGCAGTACTTC.

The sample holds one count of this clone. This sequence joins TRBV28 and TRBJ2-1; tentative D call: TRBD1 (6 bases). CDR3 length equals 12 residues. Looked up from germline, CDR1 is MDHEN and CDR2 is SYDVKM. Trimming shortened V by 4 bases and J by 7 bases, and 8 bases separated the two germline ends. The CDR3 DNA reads TGTGCCAGCAGTTACACAGGGAATGAGCAGTTCTTC. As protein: CASSYTGNEQFF. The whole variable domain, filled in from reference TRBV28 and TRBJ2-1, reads DVKVTQSSRYLVKRTGEKVFLECVQDMDHENMFWYRQDPGLGLRLIYFSYDVKMKEKGDIPEGYSVSREKKERFSLILESASTNQTSMYLCASSYTGNEQFFGPGTRLTVL.

The DNA of the CDR3 is TGTGCCAGCAACCCGGACAGGGGGTCTGAAGCTTTCTTT. Residues: CASNPDRGSEAFF. V is TRBV6-5 and J is TRBJ1-1; 10 positions match TRBD1. There are 13 residues in the CDR3. Germline lookup yields CDR1 MNHEY and CDR2 SVGAGI. The V and J ends lost 7 bases and 6 bases, in that order; junction bases with no gene match: 5.

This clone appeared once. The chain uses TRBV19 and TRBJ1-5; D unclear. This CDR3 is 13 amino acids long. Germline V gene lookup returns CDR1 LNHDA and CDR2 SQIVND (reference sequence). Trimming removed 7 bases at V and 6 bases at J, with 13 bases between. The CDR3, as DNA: TGTGCCAGTACTTCGTATCTGGGTCAGCCCCAGCATTTT. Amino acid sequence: CASTSYLGQPQHF.